This TCR beta chain emerged from a study of neurological immune-mediated disorders. Study-level points and caveats: It was HTLV-1-associated myelopathy that showed the most TCR clonal expansion, while multiple sclerosis showed the least, falling below healthy controls.

The CDR3 is made up of 15 amino acids. CDR1 DFQATT and CDR2 SNEGSKA come from the germline V gene (reference sequence). The V end lost 5 bases, the J end lost 2 bases, and 19 bases lay between the germline ends. The cDNA was generated through 5'RACE incorporating 10-nucleotide random UMIs. Per sequencing run, 15-18 subjects together gave over 180 million TCR-beta sequences. TCRdb independently ran MiXCR on the 5' RACE reads; one entry per CDR3 protein. Found here are more than 15,000 distinct CDR3 sequences, around 15% of them singletons; the top ten hold approximately 14%. Many counts were recorded for this clonotype. Its antigen is undetermined. Source material was 2 million unsorted PBMCs, stored at -80 °C in RNAlater.

The chain has TRBV20-1 and TRBJ2-7; D is perhaps TRBD2 (8 bases). This TCR came from a man in his sixties with HTLV-1-associated myelopathy (HAM/TSP). Sample: PBMCs. CDR3 protein: CSADGGDSYTYEQYF. Written as DNA, the CDR3 is TGCAGTGCTGACGGGGGGGACAGTTACACCTACGAGCAGTACTTC.